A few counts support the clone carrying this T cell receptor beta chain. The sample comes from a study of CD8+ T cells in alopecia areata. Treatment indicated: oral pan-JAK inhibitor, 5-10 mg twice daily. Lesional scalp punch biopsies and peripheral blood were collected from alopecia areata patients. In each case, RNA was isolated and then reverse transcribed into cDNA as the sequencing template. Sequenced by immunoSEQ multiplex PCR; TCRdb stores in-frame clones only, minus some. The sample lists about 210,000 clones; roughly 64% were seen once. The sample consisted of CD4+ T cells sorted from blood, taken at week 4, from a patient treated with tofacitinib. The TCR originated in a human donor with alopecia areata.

The CDR3 nucleotides are TGTGCCAGCAGCTTGCCACAGGATTACAATGAGCAGTTCTTC. This gives the protein CASSLPQDYNEQFF. The rearrangement links TRBV5-4 to TRBJ2-1; D might be TRBD1 (5 bases). Trimming removed 1 base from V and 4 bases from J, with 9 bases in between. This CDR3 has 14 amino acids. CDR1 is SGHNT, CDR2 YYREEE, per germline (reference sequence).